This TCR beta chain was profiled in a study of blood T cells in healthy people across ages. Regarding the study as a whole: The study found more naive CD4+ cells and higher diversity in long-lived than aged donors.

The length of the CDR3 is 12 residues. V lost 4 bases, J lost 11 bases, and 14 bases lay in between. Germline V lookup: CDR1 MNHEY, CDR2 SVGEGT. As concerns this clonotype: The antigen is unknown.

Alongside a J-beta primer mix, a sample-barcoded 5' primer served in a second PCR lasting about 7 to 12 cycles. One entry per CDR3 protein results from TCRdb running MiXCR on the 5' RACE reads. The data show some 760,000 distinct CDR3 sequences, 20% to 25% seen once. Healthy individuals of Caucasian origin from Russia, aged 6 to 90, served as donors. The sample was also linked to a second study, of T cells of mothers and their children. In that study: When the second PCR was run, its M1S primer added sample barcodes and 2-4 random nucleotides. Reads obtained per mother exceeded 9.5 million TCR beta CDR3 reads, with several million obtained per child.

The chain recombines TRBV6-2 or TRBV6-3 with TRBJ2-5; D remains unclear. The sequence was obtained from a boy younger than 18 in good health. Material for sequencing was blood. The CDR3 bases are TGTGCCAGCAGTTCCCCAAGGAGTGAGCAGTACTTC. Residues: CASSSPRSEQYF.